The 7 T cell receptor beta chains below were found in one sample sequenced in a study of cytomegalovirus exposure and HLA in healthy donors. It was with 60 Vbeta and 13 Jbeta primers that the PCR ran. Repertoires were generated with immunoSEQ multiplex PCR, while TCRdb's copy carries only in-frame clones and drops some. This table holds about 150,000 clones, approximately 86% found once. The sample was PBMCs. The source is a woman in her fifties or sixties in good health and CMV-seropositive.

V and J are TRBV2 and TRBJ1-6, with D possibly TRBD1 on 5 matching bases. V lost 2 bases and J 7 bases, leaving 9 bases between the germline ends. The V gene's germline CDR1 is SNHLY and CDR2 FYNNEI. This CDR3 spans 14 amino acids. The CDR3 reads CASSERGFNSPLHF. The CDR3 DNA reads TGTGCCAGCAGTGAAAGGGGATTCAATTCACCCCTCCACTTT. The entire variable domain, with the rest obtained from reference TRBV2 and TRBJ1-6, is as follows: EPEVTQTPSHQVTQMGQEVILRCVPISNHLYFYWYRQILGQKVEFLVSFYNNEISEKSEIFDDQFSVERPDGSNFTLKIRSTKLEDSAMYFCASSERGFNSPLHFGNGTRLTVT.

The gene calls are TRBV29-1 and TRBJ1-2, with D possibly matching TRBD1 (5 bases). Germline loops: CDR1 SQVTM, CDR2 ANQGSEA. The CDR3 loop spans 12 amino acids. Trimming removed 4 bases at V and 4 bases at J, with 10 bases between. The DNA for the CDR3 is TGCAGCGTTGGGTTGGGGGGCTATGGCTACACCTTC. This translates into CSVGLGGYGYTF.

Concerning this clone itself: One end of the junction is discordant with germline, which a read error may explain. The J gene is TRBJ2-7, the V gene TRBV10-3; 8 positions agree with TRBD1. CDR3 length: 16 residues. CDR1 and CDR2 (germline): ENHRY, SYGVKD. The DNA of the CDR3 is TGTGTCATCAGAGACCCAGGACAGGGACGATCCGACGAGCAGTACTTC. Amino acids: CVIRDPGQGRSDEQYF.

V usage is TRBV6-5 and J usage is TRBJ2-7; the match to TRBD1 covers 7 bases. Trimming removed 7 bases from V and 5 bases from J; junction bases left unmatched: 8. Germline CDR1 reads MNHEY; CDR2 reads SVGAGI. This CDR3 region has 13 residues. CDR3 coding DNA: TGTGCCAGCACTCGACAGGGTTTCAACGAGCAGTACTTC. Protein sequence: CASTRQGFNEQYF.

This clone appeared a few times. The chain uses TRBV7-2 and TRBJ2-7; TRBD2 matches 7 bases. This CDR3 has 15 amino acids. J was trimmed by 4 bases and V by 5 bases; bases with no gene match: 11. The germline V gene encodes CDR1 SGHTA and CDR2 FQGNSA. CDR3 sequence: CASSKPFGGSYEQYF. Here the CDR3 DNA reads TGTGCCAGCAGCAAACCCTTCGGGGGGTCATACGAGCAGTACTTC.

The CDR3, as DNA: TGTGCCAGCAGCTTAAGTTTGGGGAGTGGCTACACCTTC. Residues: CASSLSLGSGYTF. This chain links TRBV7-9 with TRBJ1-2, with D unresolved. Germline CDR1 and CDR2: SEHNR and FQNEAQ (reference sequence). V lost 2 bases and J 7 bases, leaving 11 bases between the germline ends. The CDR3 extends over 13 amino acids.

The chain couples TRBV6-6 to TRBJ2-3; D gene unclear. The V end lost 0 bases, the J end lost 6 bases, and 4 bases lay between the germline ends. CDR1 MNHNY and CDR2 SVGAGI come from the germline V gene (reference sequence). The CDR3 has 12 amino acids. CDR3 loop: CASSYSRDTQYF. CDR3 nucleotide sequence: TGTGCCAGCAGTTACTCTCGTGATACGCAGTATTTT.